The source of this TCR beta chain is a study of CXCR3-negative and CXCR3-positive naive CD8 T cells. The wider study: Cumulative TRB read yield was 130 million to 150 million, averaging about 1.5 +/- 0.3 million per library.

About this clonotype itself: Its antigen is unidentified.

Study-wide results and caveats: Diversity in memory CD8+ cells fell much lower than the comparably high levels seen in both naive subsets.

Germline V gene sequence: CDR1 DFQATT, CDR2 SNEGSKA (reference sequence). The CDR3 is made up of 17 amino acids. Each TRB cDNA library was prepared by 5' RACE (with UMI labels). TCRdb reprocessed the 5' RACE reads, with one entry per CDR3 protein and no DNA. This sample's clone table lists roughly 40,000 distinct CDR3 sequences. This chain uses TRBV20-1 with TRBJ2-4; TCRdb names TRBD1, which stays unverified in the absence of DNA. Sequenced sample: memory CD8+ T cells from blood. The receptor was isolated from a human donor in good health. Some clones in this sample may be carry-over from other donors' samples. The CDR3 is CSARDIGGEIAKNIQYF.